The sequence of this T cell receptor beta chain was determined in a study of OX40 agonist ivuxolimab in advanced cancers. The CDR3 totals 11 residues. Trimming removed 6 bases from V and 7 bases from J, with 6 bases in between. Germline-derived CDR1 and CDR2 are SNHLY and FYNNEI. Here immunoSEQ multiplex PCR was the method, and the copy in TCRdb shows in-frame clones only, minus some. The sample yields under 60,000 clones, about nine tenths seen once. The source was CD4+ or CD8+ T cells sorted from blood, collected in a trial of the OX40 agonist ivuxolimab. J is TRBJ2-2 and V is TRBV2; tentatively, D is TRBD2 (5 bases). This receptor was obtained from an adult with an advanced solid tumor such as melanoma, head and neck, liver or kidney cancer. The CDR3 spells CASSGGGELFF. CDR3 nucleotide sequence: TGTGCCAGCAGCGGAGGCGGGGAGCTGTTTTTT.